This TCR beta chain stems from a study of early T cells in non-severe SARS-CoV-2 infection (dated by TCRdb to 2020 to 2023). In the study overall: Because TCR sequencing relied on bulk RNA taken from unsorted whole blood, pairing of alpha and beta chains was not possible. Findings and caveats that apply to the study as a whole: VDJdb matching was skewed toward anti-spike CD8 responses and likely underestimated virus-specific expansions, missing private and CD4 specificities.

Set within a cohort of healthcare workers in London, UK, this nested case-control study involved weekly PCR testing of nasopharyngeal swabs along with blood sampling. Between 23 and 31 March 2020, the week of the UK lockdown, healthcare workers were enrolled and then followed up weekly for as long as 16 weeks. The library was produced with 5' RACE. The sample was run on a NextSeq 500. In the TCR library protocol, unique molecular identifiers were attached to individual cDNA molecules to correct for PCR bias and sequencing error. TCR alpha and beta chains were both sequenced, and the abundances of alpha and beta sequences in each sample were closely correlated with each other. The study's processing was this. V gene, J gene and CDR3 annotation of TCR sequences was performed with Decombinator V4. TCRs were defined as expanded if a significant change between any two time points was detected under a Poisson model with p below 0.0001. Abundances of TCRs were expressed as counts per million after normalisation to the total number of TCRs sequenced in each sample. MAIT TCRs were defined by TRAV1-2 paired with TRAJ12, TRAJ20 or TRAJ33, and iNKT TCRs by TRAV10 paired with TRAJ18. VDJdb, accessed on 1 November 2021, was searched for TCRs annotated for CMV, EBV and SARS-CoV-2, and TCRs annotated for more than one antigen were excluded. TCRdb trimmed the raw reads at Q25, called clones with MiXCR and kept productive beta chains. Here each entry gathers all rows of one CDR3 protein and keeps the most common genes and DNA. In this record, the V and J calls reflect TCRdb's handling and not the investigators' own analysis. The sample table holds 100,000 or so distinct CDR3 sequences, of which around 13% were seen once. The ten largest clones take up about 6% of the sample.

V sheds 0 bases and J sheds 3 bases, leaving 8 bases between their ends. Measured from the cysteine to the phenylalanine, the CDR3 is 13 residues long. The kept DNA is CDR3 alone, 39 bases in frame from the first base. From a lookup of the germline V gene (reference sequence), CDR1 and CDR2 are DFQATT and SNEGSKA. This clonotype appeared many times. This receptor's antigen is unknown. No base quality information exists; no much larger clone differs at one position. This sequence uses TRBV20-1 and TRBJ1-1; a confident D gene designation cannot be given. Material for sequencing was whole blood. The sequence was collected from an adult who was a healthcare worker with PCR-confirmed SARS-CoV-2 infection or an uninfected control (not recorded which). The sequenced DNA: TGCAGTGCTAGAGAAAAAGGTTACACTGAAGCTTTCTTT. Translated, this gives CSAREKGYTEAFF.